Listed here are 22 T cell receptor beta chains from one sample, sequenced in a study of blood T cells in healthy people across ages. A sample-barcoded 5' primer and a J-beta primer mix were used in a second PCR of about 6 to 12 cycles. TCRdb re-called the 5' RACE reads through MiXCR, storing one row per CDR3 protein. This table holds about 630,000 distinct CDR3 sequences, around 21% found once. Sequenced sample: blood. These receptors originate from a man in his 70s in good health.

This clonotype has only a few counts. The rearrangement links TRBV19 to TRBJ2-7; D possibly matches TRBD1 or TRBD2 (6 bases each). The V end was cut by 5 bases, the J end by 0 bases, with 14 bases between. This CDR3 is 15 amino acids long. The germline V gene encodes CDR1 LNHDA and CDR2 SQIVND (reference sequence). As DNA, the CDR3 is TGTGCCAGTAGTTCCCGGGGGCAGGGCTCCTACGAGCAGTACTTC. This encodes CASSSRGQGSYEQYF.

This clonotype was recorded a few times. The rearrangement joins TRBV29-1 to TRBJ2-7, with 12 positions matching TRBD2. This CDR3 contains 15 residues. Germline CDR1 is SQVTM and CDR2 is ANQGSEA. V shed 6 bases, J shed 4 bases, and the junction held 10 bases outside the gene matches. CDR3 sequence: CSVQNIGTSGYEQYF. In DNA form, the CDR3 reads TGCAGCGTCCAAAACATCGGGACTAGCGGGTACGAGCAGTACTTC.

DNA for the CDR3: TGTGCCAGCAGCGAGGATCGACAGGGGGCCTCCTACGAGCAGTACTTC. Residues: CASSEDRQGASYEQYF. The chain joins TRBV14 to TRBJ2-7; 10 positions match TRBD1. With 5 bases clipped from V and 0 bases from J, the junction kept 7 bases outside the gene matches. Germline assignment: CDR1 SGHDN and CDR2 FVKESK. The CDR3 totals 16 residues.

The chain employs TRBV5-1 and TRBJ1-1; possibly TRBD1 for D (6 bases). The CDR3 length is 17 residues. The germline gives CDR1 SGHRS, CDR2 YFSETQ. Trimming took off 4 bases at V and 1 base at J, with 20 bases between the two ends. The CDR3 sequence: CASSPFPTGGANTEAFF. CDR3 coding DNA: TGCGCCAGCAGCCCTTTTCCCACGGGGGGGGCGAACACTGAAGCTTTCTTT. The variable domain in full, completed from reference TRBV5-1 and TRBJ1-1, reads KAGVTQTPRYLIKTRGQQVTLSCSPISGHRSVSWYQQTPGQGLQFLFEYFSETQRNKGNFPGRFSGRQFSNSRSEMNVSTLELGDSALYLCASSPFPTGGANTEAFFGQGTRLTVV.

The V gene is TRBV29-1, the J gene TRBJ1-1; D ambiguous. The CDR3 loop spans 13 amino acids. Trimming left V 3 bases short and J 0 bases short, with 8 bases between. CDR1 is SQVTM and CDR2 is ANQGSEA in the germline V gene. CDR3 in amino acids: CSVDIGMNTEAFF. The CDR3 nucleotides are TGCAGCGTTGATATAGGGATGAACACTGAAGCTTTCTTT.

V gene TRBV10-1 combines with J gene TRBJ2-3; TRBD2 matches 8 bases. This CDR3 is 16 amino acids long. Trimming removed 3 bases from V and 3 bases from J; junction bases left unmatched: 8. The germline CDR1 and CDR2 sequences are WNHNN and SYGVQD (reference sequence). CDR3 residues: CASSESRTSFTDTQYF. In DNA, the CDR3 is TGCGCCAGCAGTGAATCCCGGACTAGCTTTACAGATACGCAGTATTTT.

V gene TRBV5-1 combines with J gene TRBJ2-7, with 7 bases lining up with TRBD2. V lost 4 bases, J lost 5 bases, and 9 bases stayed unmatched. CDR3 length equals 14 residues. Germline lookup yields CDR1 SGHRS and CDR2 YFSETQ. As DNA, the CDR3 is TGCGCCAGCAGCCCGAGGGACTACGTTGACGAGCAGTACTTC. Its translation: CASSPRDYVDEQYF.

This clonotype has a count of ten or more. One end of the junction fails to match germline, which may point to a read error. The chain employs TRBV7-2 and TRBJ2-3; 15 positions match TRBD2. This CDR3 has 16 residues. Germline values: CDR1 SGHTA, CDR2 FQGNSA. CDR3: CASSLGLAGGADTQYF. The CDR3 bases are TGCGCCAGCAGCTTGGGACTAGCGGGAGGTGCAGATACGCAGTATTTT.

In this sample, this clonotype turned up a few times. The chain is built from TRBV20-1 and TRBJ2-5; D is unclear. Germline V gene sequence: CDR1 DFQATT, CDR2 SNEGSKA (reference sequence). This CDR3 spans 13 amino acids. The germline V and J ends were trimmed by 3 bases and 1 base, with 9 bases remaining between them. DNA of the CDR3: TGCAGTGCTAGTCGGACCCCCCAAGAGACCCAGTACTTC. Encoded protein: CSASRTPQETQYF.

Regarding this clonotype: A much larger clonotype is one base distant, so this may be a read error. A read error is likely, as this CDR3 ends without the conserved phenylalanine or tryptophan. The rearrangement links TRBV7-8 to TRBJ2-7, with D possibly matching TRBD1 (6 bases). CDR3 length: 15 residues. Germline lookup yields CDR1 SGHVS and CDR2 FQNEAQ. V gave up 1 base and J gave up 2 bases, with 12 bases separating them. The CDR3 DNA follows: TGTGCCAGCAGCTTAGGAGCAGGGGCAACCTACGAGCAGTACTCC. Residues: CASSLGAGATYEQYS.

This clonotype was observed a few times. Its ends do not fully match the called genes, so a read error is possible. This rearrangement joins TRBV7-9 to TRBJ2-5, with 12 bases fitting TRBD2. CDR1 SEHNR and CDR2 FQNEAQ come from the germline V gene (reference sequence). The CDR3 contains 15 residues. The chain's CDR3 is CASSSPGLAGTGWFF. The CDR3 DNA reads TGTGCCAGCAGCTCCCCCGGACTAGCGGGGACGGGGTGGTTCTTC.

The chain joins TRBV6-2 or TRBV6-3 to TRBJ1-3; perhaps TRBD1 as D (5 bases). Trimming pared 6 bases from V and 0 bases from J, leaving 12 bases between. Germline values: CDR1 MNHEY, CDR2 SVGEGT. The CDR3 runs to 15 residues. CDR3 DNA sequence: TGTGCCAGCAGGGGAAGGGACCCCTCTGGAAACACCATATATTTT. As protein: CASRGRDPSGNTIYF.

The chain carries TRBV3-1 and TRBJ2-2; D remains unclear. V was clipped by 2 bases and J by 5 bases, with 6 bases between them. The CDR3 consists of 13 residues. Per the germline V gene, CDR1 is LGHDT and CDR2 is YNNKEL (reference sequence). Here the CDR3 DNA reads TGTGCCAGCAGCCAAACAGTAACCGGGGAGCTGTTTTTT. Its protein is CASSQTVTGELFF.

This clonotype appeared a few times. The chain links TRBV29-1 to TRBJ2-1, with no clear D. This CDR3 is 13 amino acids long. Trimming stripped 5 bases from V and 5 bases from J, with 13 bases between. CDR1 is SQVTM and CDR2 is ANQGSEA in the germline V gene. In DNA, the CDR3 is TGCAGCGTTCAATTTGCTATTCACAATGAGCAGTTCTTC. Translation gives CSVQFAIHNEQFF.

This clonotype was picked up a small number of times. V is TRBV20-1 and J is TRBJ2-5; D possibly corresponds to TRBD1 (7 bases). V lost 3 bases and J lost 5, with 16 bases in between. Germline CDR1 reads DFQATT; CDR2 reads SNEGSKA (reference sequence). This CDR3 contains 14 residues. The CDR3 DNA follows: TGCAGTGCTAGCTCCACAGGGGCGGGGGAGACCCAGTACTTC. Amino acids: CSASSTGAGETQYF.

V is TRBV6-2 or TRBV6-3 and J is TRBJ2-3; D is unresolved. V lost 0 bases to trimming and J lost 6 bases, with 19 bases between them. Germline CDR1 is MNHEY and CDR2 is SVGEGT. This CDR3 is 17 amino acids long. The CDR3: CASSYSFSTGPRDTQYF. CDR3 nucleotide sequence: TGTGCCAGCAGTTACTCCTTCTCGACCGGGCCGCGGGATACGCAGTATTTT.

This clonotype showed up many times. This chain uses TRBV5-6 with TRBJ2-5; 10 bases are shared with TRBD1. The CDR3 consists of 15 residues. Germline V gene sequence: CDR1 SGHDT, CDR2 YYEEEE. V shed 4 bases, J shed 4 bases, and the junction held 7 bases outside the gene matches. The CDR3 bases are TGTGCCAGCAGCGTACCGGGACAGGGGTTAGAGACCCAGTACTTC. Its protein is CASSVPGQGLETQYF.

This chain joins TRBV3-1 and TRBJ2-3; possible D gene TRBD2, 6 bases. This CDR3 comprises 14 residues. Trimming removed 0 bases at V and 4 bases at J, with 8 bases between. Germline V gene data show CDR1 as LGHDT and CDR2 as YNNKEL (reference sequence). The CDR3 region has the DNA TGTGCCAGCAGCCAAGACTGGGGGGCAGATACGCAGTATTTT. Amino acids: CASSQDWGADTQYF.

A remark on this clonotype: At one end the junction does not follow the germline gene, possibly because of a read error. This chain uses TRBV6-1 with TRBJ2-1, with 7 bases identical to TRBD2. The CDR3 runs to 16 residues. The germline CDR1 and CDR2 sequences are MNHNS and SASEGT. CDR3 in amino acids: CASKPTGRERYNEQSF. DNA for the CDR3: TGTGCCAGCAAACCTACCGGGCGGGAGAGGTACAATGAGCAGTCCTTC.

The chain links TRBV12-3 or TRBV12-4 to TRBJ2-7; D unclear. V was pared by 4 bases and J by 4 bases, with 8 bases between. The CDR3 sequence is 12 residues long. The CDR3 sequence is CASSSIEYEQYF. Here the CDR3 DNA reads TGTGCCAGCAGTTCGATAGAATACGAGCAGTACTTC.

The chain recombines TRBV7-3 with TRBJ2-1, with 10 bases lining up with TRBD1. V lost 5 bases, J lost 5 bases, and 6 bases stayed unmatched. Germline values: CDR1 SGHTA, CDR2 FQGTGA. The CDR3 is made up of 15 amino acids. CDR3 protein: CASSAGQGPHNEQFF. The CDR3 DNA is TGTGCCAGCAGCGCGGGACAGGGGCCCCACAATGAGCAGTTCTTC.

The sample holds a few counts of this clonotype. The CDR3 sequence: CSATKGVGAYNEQFF. The CDR3 DNA sequence: TGCAGTGCTACCAAAGGGGTGGGAGCCTACAATGAGCAGTTCTTC. The chain is built from TRBV20-1 and TRBJ2-1; D is tentatively TRBD1 or TRBD2 (5 bases each). CDR3 length: 15 amino acids. V was trimmed by 4 bases and J by 2 bases, leaving 15 bases between them. CDR1 is DFQATT, CDR2 SNEGSKA, per germline (reference sequence).